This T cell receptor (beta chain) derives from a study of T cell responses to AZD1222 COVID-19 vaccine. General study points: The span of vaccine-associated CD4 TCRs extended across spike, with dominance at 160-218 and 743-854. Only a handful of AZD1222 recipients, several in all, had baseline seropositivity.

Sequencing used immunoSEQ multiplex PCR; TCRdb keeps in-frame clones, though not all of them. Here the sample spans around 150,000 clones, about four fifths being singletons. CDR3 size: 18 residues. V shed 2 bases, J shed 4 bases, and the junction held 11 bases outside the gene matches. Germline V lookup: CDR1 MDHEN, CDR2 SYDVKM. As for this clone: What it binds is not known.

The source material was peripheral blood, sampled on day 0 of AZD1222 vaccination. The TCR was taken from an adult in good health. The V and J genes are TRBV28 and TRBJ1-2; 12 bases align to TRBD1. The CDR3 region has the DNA TGTGCCAGCAGTTTAATTTCTCGGGACAGGGGGCCGGTCTATGGCTACACCTTC. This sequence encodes CASSLISRDRGPVYGYTF.